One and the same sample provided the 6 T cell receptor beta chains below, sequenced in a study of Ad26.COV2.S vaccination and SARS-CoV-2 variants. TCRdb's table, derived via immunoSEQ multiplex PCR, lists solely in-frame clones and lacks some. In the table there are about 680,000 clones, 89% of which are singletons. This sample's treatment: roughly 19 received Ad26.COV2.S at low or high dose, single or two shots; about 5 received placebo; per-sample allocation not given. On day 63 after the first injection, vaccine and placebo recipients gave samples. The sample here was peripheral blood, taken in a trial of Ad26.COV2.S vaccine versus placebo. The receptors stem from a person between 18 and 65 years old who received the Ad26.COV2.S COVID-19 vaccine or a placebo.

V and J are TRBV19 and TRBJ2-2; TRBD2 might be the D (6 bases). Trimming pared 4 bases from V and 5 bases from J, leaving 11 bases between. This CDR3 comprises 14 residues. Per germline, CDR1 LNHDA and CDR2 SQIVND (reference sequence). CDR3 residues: CASSRGLPTGELFF. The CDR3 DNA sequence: TGTGCCAGTAGTAGGGGACTCCCGACCGGGGAGCTGTTTTTT.

The CDR3 sequence is CAWSVTGSQPQHF. As DNA, the CDR3 is TGTGCCTGGAGTGTAACAGGGTCGCAGCCCCAGCATTTT. This chain joins TRBV30 and TRBJ1-5; maybe TRBD1 (6 bases). CDR1 is GTSNPN and CDR2 is SVGIG in the germline V gene (reference sequence). V lost 0 bases to trimming and J lost 7 bases, with 10 bases between them. There are 13 residues in the CDR3.

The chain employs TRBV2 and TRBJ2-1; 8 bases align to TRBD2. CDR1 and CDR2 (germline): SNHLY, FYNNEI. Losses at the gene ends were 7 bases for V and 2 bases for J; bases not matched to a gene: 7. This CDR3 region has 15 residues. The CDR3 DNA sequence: TGTGCCAGCACCGCAGCGGGAGTTCCCTACAATGAGCAGTTCTTC. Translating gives CASTAAGVPYNEQFF.

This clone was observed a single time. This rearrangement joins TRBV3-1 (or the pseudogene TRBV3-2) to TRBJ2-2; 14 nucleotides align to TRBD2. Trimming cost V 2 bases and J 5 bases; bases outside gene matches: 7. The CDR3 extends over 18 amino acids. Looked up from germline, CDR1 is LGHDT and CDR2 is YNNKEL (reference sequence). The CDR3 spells CASSQFAGTSGSTGELFF. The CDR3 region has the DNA TGTGCCAGCAGCCAATTCGCCGGGACTAGCGGGAGTACCGGGGAGCTGTTTTTT.

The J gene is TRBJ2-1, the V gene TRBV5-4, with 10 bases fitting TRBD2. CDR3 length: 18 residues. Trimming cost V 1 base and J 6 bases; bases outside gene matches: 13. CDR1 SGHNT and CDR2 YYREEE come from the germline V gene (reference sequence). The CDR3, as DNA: TGTGCCAGCAGCTTGCTAGGGATAGCGGGAGGTCCTTCCAATGAGCAGTTCTTC. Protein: CASSLLGIAGGPSNEQFF.

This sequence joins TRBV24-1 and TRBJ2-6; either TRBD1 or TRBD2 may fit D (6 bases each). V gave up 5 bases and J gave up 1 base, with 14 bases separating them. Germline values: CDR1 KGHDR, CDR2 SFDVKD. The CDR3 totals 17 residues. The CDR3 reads CATSAPGAESGANVLTF. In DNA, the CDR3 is TGTGCCACCAGTGCCCCGGGGGCGGAATCTGGGGCCAACGTCCTGACTTTC.